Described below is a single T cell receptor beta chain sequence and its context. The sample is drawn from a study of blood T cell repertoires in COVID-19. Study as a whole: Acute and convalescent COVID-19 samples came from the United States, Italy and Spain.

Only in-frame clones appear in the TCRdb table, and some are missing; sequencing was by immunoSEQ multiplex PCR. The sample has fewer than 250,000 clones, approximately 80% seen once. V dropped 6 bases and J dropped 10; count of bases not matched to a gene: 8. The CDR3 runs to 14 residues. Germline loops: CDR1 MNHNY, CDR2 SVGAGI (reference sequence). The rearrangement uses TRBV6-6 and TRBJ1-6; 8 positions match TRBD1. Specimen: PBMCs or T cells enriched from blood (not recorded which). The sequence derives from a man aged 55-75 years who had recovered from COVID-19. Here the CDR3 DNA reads TGTGCCAGCAGACCGGGACAGGACGGGTCACCCCTCCACTTT. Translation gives CASRPGQDGSPLHF.